This T cell receptor beta chain was sequenced during a study of radiotherapy plus CTLA-4 blockade in lung cancer. About the study: Among patients, more than 15% showed objective responses, and about 30% had disease control.

Focal radiation and CTLA-4 blockade (ipilimumab) were tested in chemo-refractory metastatic non-small-cell lung cancer patients. Libraries were prepared by immunoSEQ multiplex PCR; TCRdb keeps only in-frame clonotypes and omits some of them. This table holds over 70,000 clones, approximately 84% found once. Whole-study results and caveats: Blood saw expansion of tumor-derived TCR clones after radiotherapy plus ipilimumab. Early clone dynamics of blood T cells, plus interferon-beta, reportedly predicted response best.

As regards this clone: No antigen is known for it.

V was cut by 2 bases and J by 6 bases, with 14 bases left in between. The CDR3 has 15 amino acids. CDR1 and CDR2 from the germline V gene are MDHEN and SYDVKM. The chain joins TRBV28 to TRBJ2-4; D call uncertain. The sequenced sample was peripheral blood, obtained from a patient treated with radiotherapy plus ipilimumab. This clonotype was sampled from a human donor with non-small cell lung cancer who had a partial response to radiotherapy plus ipilimumab. This CDR3 reads CASSLPPLHVNIQYF. The CDR3 bases are TGTGCCAGCAGTTTACCCCCTTTACACGTAAACATTCAGTACTTC. Based on the CDR3 plus reference TRBV28 and TRBJ2-4, the full variable domain is DVKVTQSSRYLVKRTGEKVFLECVQDMDHENMFWYRQDPGLGLRLIYFSYDVKMKEKGDIPEGYSVSREKKERFSLILESASTNQTSMYLCASSLPPLHVNIQYFGAGTRLSVL.